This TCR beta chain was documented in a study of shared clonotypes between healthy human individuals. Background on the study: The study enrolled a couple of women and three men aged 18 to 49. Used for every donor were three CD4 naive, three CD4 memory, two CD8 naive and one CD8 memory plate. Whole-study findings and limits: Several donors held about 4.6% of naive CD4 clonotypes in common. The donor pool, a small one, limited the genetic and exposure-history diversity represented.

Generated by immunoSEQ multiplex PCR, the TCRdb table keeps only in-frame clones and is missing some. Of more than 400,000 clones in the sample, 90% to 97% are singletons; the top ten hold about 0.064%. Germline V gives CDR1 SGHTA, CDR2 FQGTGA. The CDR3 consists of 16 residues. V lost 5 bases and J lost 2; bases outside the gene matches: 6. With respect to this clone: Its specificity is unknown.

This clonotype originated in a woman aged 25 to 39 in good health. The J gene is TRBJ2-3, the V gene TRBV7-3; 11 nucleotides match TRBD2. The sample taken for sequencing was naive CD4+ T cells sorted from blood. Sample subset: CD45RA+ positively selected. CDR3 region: CASSPGTSGPTDTQYF. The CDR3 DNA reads TGTGCCAGCAGCCCTGGGACTAGCGGCCCCACAGATACGCAGTATTTT.